The following is a T cell receptor (beta chain) sequence with its context. In the original analysis: Amplification with reference gene primers provided the estimates of nucleated cell counts. Produced via immunoSEQ multiplex PCR; TCRdb's table is partial and in-frame only. Clone size and the V and J calls come from that table; the DNA yielded D and trimming. The table records over 200,000 clones, about 85% of them present only once. This CDR3 has 16 residues. The ends lost 2 bases at V and 0 bases at J; junction bases unmatched: 2. Germline assignment: CDR1 SEHNR and CDR2 FQNEAQ (reference sequence). The data derive from a study of blood T cell repertoires in COVID-19.

This sequence originates from a man aged 25-40 years who had recovered from COVID-19. The V and J genes are TRBV7-9 and TRBJ2-7, with 12 nucleotides matching TRBD2. Sequenced material: PBMCs or T cells enriched from blood (not recorded which). The CDR3 is CASSLTSGRSSYEQYF. CDR3 DNA: TGTGCCAGCAGCTTAACTAGCGGGAGGAGCTCCTACGAGCAGTACTTC.